Given below is one T cell receptor beta chain in context. What it binds is unknown. The CDR3 runs 15 residues. Germline CDR1 is GTSNPN and CDR2 is SVGIG (reference sequence). V was pared by 4 bases and J by 0 bases, with 15 bases between. The source of the sample is a study of radiotherapy plus CTLA-4 blockade in lung cancer. Study results and limitations: TCR clones from tumors expanded in blood after radiotherapy plus ipilimumab.

Only in-frame clones appear in the TCRdb table, and some are missing; sequencing was by immunoSEQ multiplex PCR. Counted here are approximately 52,000 clones, approximately 80% occurring once; the ten biggest clones make up 2.4%. The sequence was obtained from a human donor with non-small cell lung cancer whose response to radiotherapy plus ipilimumab could not be evaluated. The V gene is TRBV30, the J gene TRBJ1-1; D remains ambiguous. Sequencing used peripheral blood, obtained from a patient treated with radiotherapy plus ipilimumab. CDR3: CAWMLPDFMNTEAFF. The CDR3 nucleotides are TGTGCCTGGATGCTCCCGGACTTTATGAACACTGAAGCTTTCTTT. The complete variable domain, with remaining parts taken from reference TRBV30 and TRBJ1-1, reads SQTIHQWPATLVQPVGSPLSLECTVEGTSNPNLYWYRQAAGRGLQLLFYSVGIGQISSEVPQNLSASRPQDRQFILSSKKLLLSDSGFYLCAWMLPDFMNTEAFFGQGTRLTVV.